This TCR beta chain was sequenced during a study of T cell repertoires in cytomegalovirus infection. Study-wide background: Newly reported HLA-C-restricted and thoroughly characterized HLA-B-restricted CMV epitopes were employed. Based on public TCR beta signatures, there were indications of CMV infection and of a matching HLA type.

As for this clonotype: Its antigen is undetermined.

Study observations and caveats: There were HLA-C-restricted CMV-specific TCR beta clonotypes dominating the ex vivo response. Carriers of CMV plus the relevant HLA were identified by cumulative public TCR beta family frequency.

Each CDR3 protein is one row after TCRdb ran MiXCR on the reads. The profile shows roughly 45,000 distinct CDR3 sequences, roughly 20% of them singletons. Looked up from germline, CDR1 is MNHNS and CDR2 is SASEGT. V was shortened by 3 bases and J by 3 bases, with 9 bases between the two germline ends. The CDR3 has 14 residues. This chain links TRBV6-1 with TRBJ2-1, with D perhaps matching TRBD1 (5 bases). The material sequenced was CD8+ T cells from cultured PBMCs, taken from culture after CMV antigen stimulation. This receptor was obtained from a human donor in good health (CMV status not recorded). Some clones in this sample may be carry-over from other donors' samples. This chain's CDR3 is CASSDAGFYNEQFF. CDR3 nucleotides: TGTGCCAGCAGTGATGCAGGGTTCTACAATGAGCAGTTCTTC.